This section outlines one TCR beta chain sequence together with its context. This sample is part of a study of blood T cell repertoires in COVID-19. In the study overall: Acute-phase and convalescent COVID-19 samples originated in the United States, Italy and Spain. Nucleic acid was either cDNA or gDNA, and it came from T cells, B-cell-depleted T cells, or PBMCs.

There are 15 residues in the CDR3. Germline-derived CDR1 and CDR2 are LGHNA and YNFKEQ. Trimming removed 0 bases from V and 1 base from J, with 7 bases in between. Per the original methods: Using reference gene primer amplification, nucleated cell counts were estimated. The method was immunoSEQ multiplex PCR; TCRdb's version includes in-frame clones alone and lacks a portion of them. V and J calls plus clone size are reproduced from that table; the DNA served to infer D and trimming. The sample has about 110,000 clones, over 80% seen once. The sample comprised peripheral blood. This rearrangement joins TRBV4-2 to TRBJ1-3; D is uncertain. The receptor comes from a woman aged 70-85 years with acute or convalescent COVID-19. The CDR3 DNA follows: TGTGCCAGCAGCCAAGATGGAGGTTCTGGAAACACCATATATTTT. Its protein product is CASSQDGGSGNTIYF.